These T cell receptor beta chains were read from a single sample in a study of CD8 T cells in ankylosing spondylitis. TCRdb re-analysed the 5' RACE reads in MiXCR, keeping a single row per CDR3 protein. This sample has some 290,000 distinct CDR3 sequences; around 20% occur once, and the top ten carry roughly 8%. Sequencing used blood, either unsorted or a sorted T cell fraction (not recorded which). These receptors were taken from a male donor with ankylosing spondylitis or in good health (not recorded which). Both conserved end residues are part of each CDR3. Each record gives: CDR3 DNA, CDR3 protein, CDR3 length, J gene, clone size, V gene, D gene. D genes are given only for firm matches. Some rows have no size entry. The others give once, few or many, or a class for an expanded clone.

TGCGCCAGCAGCTGGGACTCTGGGGCCAACGTCCTGACTTTC	CASSWDSGANVLTF	14	TRBJ2-6	-	TRBV5-1	-
TGCAGTGCTCCTTCGGGTAGGGGTCTGAATTCACCCCTCCACTTT	CSAPSGRGLNSPLHF	15	TRBJ1-6	-	TRBV20-1	-
TGTGCCAGCAGTCCAGGGGGAACTAATGAAAAACTGTTTTTT	CASSPGGTNEKLFF	14	TRBJ1-4	many	TRBV12-3/TRBV12-4	TRBD1
TGCAGTGCCCCCCGGGTAAGGGGTGCTGAGCAGTTCTTC	CSAPRVRGAEQFF	13	TRBJ2-1	few	TRBV20-1	-
TGTGCCATCTTAGGAGGCGGGCAATCCTACAATGAGCAGTTCTTC	CAILGGGQSYNEQFF	15	TRBJ2-1	-	TRBV10-3	-
TGTGCCAGCAGCTTACAAGGGGCTACTGAAGCTTTCTTT	CASSLQGATEAFF	13	TRBJ1-1	-	TRBV7-9	-
TGTGCCAGCAGCGTAACCGGGACAGGTGAGGGGACAGATACGCAGTATTTT	CASSVTGTGEGTDTQYF	17	TRBJ2-3	many	TRBV9	TRBD1
TGTGCCAGCAGCCAAGGCGGGTTAGCGCAAGAGACCCAGTACTTC	CASSQGGLAQETQYF	15	TRBJ2-5	-	TRBV3-1	-
TGCGCCAGCAGCTTGGGGACAGGGGGCTCTGGTGAGCAGTTCTTC	CASSLGTGGSGEQFF	15	TRBJ2-1	-	TRBV5-1	TRBD1
TGCAGTGCTATAATTAGCGGGAGCGGCAATGAGCAGTTCTTC	CSAIISGSGNEQFF	14	TRBJ2-1	few	TRBV20-1	TRBD2
TGCAGTGCCCTCGGCGGGGGGGCCACTGAAGCTTTCTTT	CSALGGGATEAFF	13	TRBJ1-1	-	TRBV20-1	-
TGCGCCACCTCTTTGGGGGAGACCCAGTACTTC	CATSLGETQYF	11	TRBJ2-5	-	TRBV10-2	-
TGTGCCAGCAGGGGACAGGGATTAGGCTACACCTTC	CASRGQGLGYTF	12	TRBJ1-2	few	TRBV25-1	TRBD1
TGCGCCAGCAGCTTGGCCTTCTCTGGGGCCAACGTCCTGACTTTC	CASSLAFSGANVLTF	15	TRBJ2-6	few	TRBV5-1	-
TGTGCCAGCAGCTCCTTAGGAAAGACCCAGTACTTC	CASSSLGKTQYF	12	TRBJ2-5	few	TRBV11-2	-
TGTGCCAGCAGCTTAGTAGGGGGGTGGGAGGCCAAAAACATTCAGTACTTC	CASSLVGGWEAKNIQYF	17	TRBJ2-4	-	TRBV7-8	-
TGTGCCAGCAGCTTAATGCCCCGGACGGAGAACACTGAAGCTTTCTTT	CASSLMPRTENTEAFF	16	TRBJ1-1	-	TRBV7-3	-
TGTGCCAGCAGCTTTGAAAAGAGCTCCTACAATGAGCAGTTCTTC	CASSFEKSSYNEQFF	15	TRBJ2-1	few	TRBV7-2	-
TGTGCCAGCAGCTTAGAACTAGCGCGGGGCAATGAGCAGTTCTTC	CASSLELARGNEQFF	15	TRBJ2-1	-	TRBV7-9	TRBD2
TGCAGCGTACCTGACGGGACCCAGTACTTC	CSVPDGTQYF	10	TRBJ2-5	many	TRBV29-1	-
TGTGCCAGCAGTTACCCCAGGGGGGAGGGAGAAAAACTGTTTTTT	CASSYPRGEGEKLFF	15	TRBJ1-4	few	TRBV6-5	TRBD1
TGTGCCATCAGTGTTCAAAGCGGGCTAGCGGGAGGCAATGAGCAGTTCTTC	CAISVQSGLAGGNEQFF	17	TRBJ2-1	few	TRBV10-3	TRBD2
TGTGCCAGCAGCGGAAGGACAGGGGAGGACACTGAAGCTTTCTTT	CASSGRTGEDTEAFF	15	TRBJ1-1	once	TRBV7-6	TRBD1
TGTGCCAGCAGCCAGGTGGGGTCCGAAGCTTTCTTT	CASSQVGSEAFF	12	TRBJ1-1	few	TRBV12-3/TRBV12-4	-
TGTGCCAGCAGCGTACAGCCTAGCGGGGGCCAAACCCAAGAGACCCAGTACTTC	CASSVQPSGGQTQETQYF	18	TRBJ2-5	few	TRBV9	TRBD2
TGCAGCGTTGATTCTGCGGGGATCACAGAGACCCAGTACTTC	CSVDSAGITETQYF	14	TRBJ2-5	many	TRBV29-1	-
TGCAGTGCTCTCAGGGGGTGGGGCACCGGGGAGCTGTTTTTT	CSALRGWGTGELFF	14	TRBJ2-2	-	TRBV20-1	TRBD1
TGCGCCACCACGACTAGCGGGAGTGGTACCGGGGAGCTGTCTTTT	CATTTSGSGTGELSF	15	TRBJ2-2	-	TRBV5-1	TRBD2
TGTGCCAGCAGCCACCTGGCCTCCGGGGAGCTGTTTTTT	CASSHLASGELFF	13	TRBJ2-2	-	TRBV7-3	-
TGTGCCAGCAGTGAAGAGGGCAGGGCTAACACTGAAGCTTTCTTT	CASSEEGRANTEAFF	15	TRBJ1-1	-	TRBV2	-
TGTGCCAGCAGCGGACAGGGGGTCACTGAAGCTTTCTTT	CASSGQGVTEAFF	13	TRBJ1-1	-	TRBV7-3	TRBD1
TGTGCCAGCAGCTTCGTGTCTGGGTCGGGGGAGACCCAGTACTTC	CASSFVSGSGETQYF	15	TRBJ2-5	-	TRBV7-2	-
TGTGCCAGCTCGACCGGGGCAGGTAACACTGAAGCTTTCTTT	CASSTGAGNTEAFF	14	TRBJ1-1	-	TRBV25-1	-
TGTGCCAGCAGCTTAAGGGGGGTCCGGGACGGGGAGCTGTTTTTT	CASSLRGVRDGELFF	15	TRBJ2-2	few	TRBV7-3	-
TGTGCCAGCAGGGTAGTCGCCAAGAGCACAGATACGCAGTATTTT	CASRVVAKSTDTQYF	15	TRBJ2-3	many	TRBV6-1	-
TGTGCCTGGGTAGCAGGGTCGCGAGAGACCCAGTACTTC	CAWVAGSRETQYF	13	TRBJ2-5	-	TRBV30	-
TGTGCCAGCAGCGATACGGGGTACACTGAAGCTTTCTTT	CASSDTGYTEAFF	13	TRBJ1-1	many	TRBV5-5	-
TGTGCCAGCAGTTTCGGTAGCGCTGAAGCTTTCTTT	CASSFGSAEAFF	12	TRBJ1-1	many	TRBV12-3/TRBV12-4	-
TGTGCCAGCAGGGGTGGACTAGGAAACATTCAGTACTTC	CASRGGLGNIQYF	13	TRBJ2-4	few	TRBV13	TRBD2
TGTGCCAGCAGCCCGGCGTCAGACACCACTGAAGCTTTCTTT	CASSPASDTTEAFF	14	TRBJ1-1	once	TRBV7-9	-
TGCAGTGCTAAAACAGGGCCTCGGTACAATGAGCAGTTCTTC	CSAKTGPRYNEQFF	14	TRBJ2-1	many	TRBV20-1	-
TGTGCCAGCAGCTTAGATCCGGCGTCGGTAGTGGAGACCCAGTACTTC	CASSLDPASVVETQYF	16	TRBJ2-5	-	TRBV11-2	-
TGTGCCAGCAGCTCCCAGGACAGGGGTAATTCACCCCTCCACTTT	CASSSQDRGNSPLHF	15	TRBJ1-6	-	TRBV5-5	TRBD1
TGTGCCAGCAGCTTAGGAGGAATCCAGCAGGAAAAACTGTTTTTT	CASSLGGIQQEKLFF	15	TRBJ1-4	-	TRBV7-9	-
TGTGCCATCTATAATGGACACAATGAGCAGTTCTTC	CAIYNGHNEQFF	12	TRBJ2-1	-	TRBV10-3	-
TGTGCCAGCAGCCCCCAGGAGATCAGCTCCTACAATGAGCAGTTCTTC	CASSPQEISSYNEQFF	16	TRBJ2-1	many	TRBV7-8	-
TGCGCCAGCAGCTTGGGATCAGGGGATGGGCAGCCCCAGCATTTT	CASSLGSGDGQPQHF	15	TRBJ1-5	-	TRBV5-1	-
TGCAGCGCCCCAACGGGGGGGGATACGCAGTATTTT	CSAPTGGDTQYF	12	TRBJ2-3	few	TRBV29-1	TRBD2
TGTGCCAGCAGAGGTAGCTCCTACAATGAGCAGTTCTTC	CASRGSSYNEQFF	13	TRBJ2-1	-	TRBV25-1	-
TGTGCCAGCCAGGACAGGAGGTACAATGAGCAGTTCTTC	CASQDRRYNEQFF	13	TRBJ2-1	few	TRBV25-1	TRBD1
TGTGCCAGCAGGGGGGATACGCAGTATTTT	CASRGDTQYF	10	TRBJ2-3	many	TRBV6-6	-